This is a list of T cell receptor beta chains from one sample in a study of response to subunit inactivated influenza vaccine. TCRdb processed the RT-PCR reads anew with MiXCR; each CDR3 protein has one entry. The table includes about 160,000 distinct CDR3 sequences, approximately 12% detected once. Sequencing used CD8+ T cells sorted from PBMCs, obtained about 24 months after vaccination. Receptors originate from a man between 50 and 75 years old who received an inactivated influenza vaccine. Both conserved end residues are trimmed from each CDR3. The size entry is marked missing in some rows and otherwise reads once, few, many or a size class.

V gene: TRBV4-1
clone size: many
J gene: TRBJ2-5
CDR3 protein: ASSQNTGQGLRESQY

V gene: TRBV2
clone size: medium-sized
J gene: TRBJ2-4
CDR3 protein: ARPEAKNIQY

V gene: TRBV10-3
clone size: -
J gene: TRBJ2-7
CDR3 protein: AIRRQGSQY

V gene: TRBV2
clone size: many
J gene: TRBJ2-7
CDR3 protein: ASSAGTGEYEQY

V gene: TRBV7-9
clone size: -
J gene: TRBJ1-2
CDR3 protein: ASSLKEGYGYT

V gene: TRBV3-1
clone size: few
J gene: TRBJ2-5
CDR3 protein: ASSQTSGVQETQY

V gene: TRBV7-8
clone size: -
J gene: TRBJ1-5
CDR3 protein: ASVSGQEVQPQH

V gene: TRBV7-9
clone size: many
J gene: TRBJ2-1
CDR3 protein: ASSSTSGGYNEQF

V gene: TRBV20-1
clone size: -
J gene: TRBJ2-1
CDR3 protein: SARPPEYSYNEQF

V gene: TRBV4-3
clone size: few
J gene: TRBJ1-2
CDR3 protein: ASSQDEATLNYGYT

V gene: TRBV6-5
clone size: -
J gene: TRBJ1-2
CDR3 protein: ASSYSVLLGYT

V gene: TRBV7-9
clone size: many
J gene: TRBJ1-1
CDR3 protein: ASSLAGYEAF

V gene: TRBV29-1
clone size: -
J gene: TRBJ2-7
CDR3 protein: SVEDPNYEQY

V gene: TRBV4-1
clone size: few
J gene: TRBJ2-1
CDR3 protein: ASSQFPGNEQF

V gene: TRBV7-9
clone size: many
J gene: TRBJ2-7
CDR3 protein: ASRGTGKEQY

V gene: TRBV11-1
clone size: -
J gene: TRBJ2-3
CDR3 protein: ASRKRGTSGSTDTQY

V gene: TRBV20-1
clone size: -
J gene: TRBJ2-3
CDR3 protein: SATGLAGAYGTDTQY

V gene: TRBV7-2
clone size: -
J gene: TRBJ2-1
CDR3 protein: ASRQRHPRGSYNEQF

V gene: TRBV6-1
clone size: few
J gene: TRBJ2-1
CDR3 protein: ASSLIPGGNYNEQF

V gene: TRBV4-3
clone size: few
J gene: TRBJ2-7
CDR3 protein: ASSQVESSYEQY

V gene: TRBV13
clone size: -
J gene: TRBJ2-7
CDR3 protein: ASSFRSGRNEQY

V gene: TRBV15
clone size: -
J gene: TRBJ2-1
CDR3 protein: ATSRGFNNEQF

V gene: TRBV12-3/TRBV12-4
clone size: many
J gene: TRBJ1-5
CDR3 protein: ASRQDSNQPQH

V gene: TRBV29-1
clone size: -
J gene: TRBJ1-5
CDR3 protein: SVVVGLNQPQH

V gene: TRBV5-1
clone size: -
J gene: TRBJ2-7
CDR3 protein: ASSLANSADYEQY

V gene: TRBV5-1
clone size: many
J gene: TRBJ1-2
CDR3 protein: ASSPRGAYGYT

V gene: TRBV29-1
clone size: many
J gene: TRBJ2-7
CDR3 protein: SVDLGTGRVEQY

V gene: TRBV25-1
clone size: few
J gene: TRBJ2-7
CDR3 protein: ASSRSGTSGSEQY

V gene: TRBV5-5
clone size: few
J gene: TRBJ2-7
CDR3 protein: ASSGTAPYEQY

V gene: TRBV7-9
clone size: many
J gene: TRBJ2-2
CDR3 protein: ASSFYEGPNTGELF

V gene: TRBV2
clone size: -
J gene: TRBJ2-7
CDR3 protein: ASTPTVHSTYEQY

V gene: TRBV4-1
clone size: -
J gene: TRBJ2-1
CDR3 protein: ASSRNRGSYNEQF